Listed below are T cell receptor beta chains from one sample, sequenced in a study of T cell repertoires in cytomegalovirus infection. Using its own MiXCR run on the reads, TCRdb lists one record per CDR3 protein. Among approximately 100,000 distinct CDR3 sequences listed, more than 20% were seen once. Material for sequencing was CD8+ T cells from PBMCs. Receptors originate from a human donor in good health (CMV status not recorded). Some clones in this sample may be carry-over from other donors' samples. The CDR3 runs from the conserved cysteine through the conserved F or W. Each record gives: CDR3 length, clone size, D gene, V gene, J gene, CDR3 protein, CDR3 DNA. D genes are given only for firm matches. Clone size is stated in some rows and not others, as once, few, many or a class when expanded.

>14|few|NA|TRBV5-6|TRBJ1-4
CASSLGAEGVRLFF
TGTGCCAGCAGCTTGGGAGCCGAGGGAGTGAGACTGTTTTTT
>18|NA|NA|TRBV19|TRBJ2-6
CASSIDVQQGLGANVLTF
TGTGCCAGTAGTATAGATGTGCAGCAGGGCCTAGGGGCCAACGTCCTGACTTTC
>12|few|TRBD1|TRBV29-1|TRBJ1-2
CSVPGTDYGYTF
TGCAGCGTCCCCGGGACAGATTATGGCTACACCTTC
>16|NA|NA|TRBV7-6|TRBJ1-1
CASSAPLQGADTEAFF
TGTGCCAGCAGCGCCCCTTTACAGGGAGCGGATACTGAAGCTTTCTTT
>16|NA|TRBD1|TRBV28|TRBJ1-4
CASGGGWDRKNEKLFF
TGTGCCAGCGGGGGGGGCTGGGACAGAAAGAATGAAAAACTGTTTTTT
>14|NA|TRBD1|TRBV20-1|TRBJ2-3
CSATWTGSVDTQYF
TGCAGTGCTACCTGGACAGGGTCTGTAGATACGCAGTATTTT
>16|few|NA|TRBV7-9|TRBJ2-3
CASNSWSQAITDTQYF
TGTGCCAGCAACTCTTGGAGCCAGGCGATTACAGATACGCAGTATTTT
>15|many|TRBD2|TRBV7-9|TRBJ2-3
CASSSVSGRVNTQYF
TGTGCCAGCAGCTCCGTCAGCGGGAGGGTTAATACGCAGTATTTT
>13|many|NA|TRBV7-2|TRBJ2-5
CASSLAVGETQYF
TGTGCCAGCAGCTTAGCGGTTGGGGAGACCCAGTACTTC
>17|NA|TRBD2|TRBV28|TRBJ2-1
CASSTPGTSGGAQEQFF
TGTGCCAGCAGTACTCCCGGGACTAGCGGGGGGGCTCAGGAGCAGTTCTTC
>14|few|NA|TRBV5-4|TRBJ2-7
CASSRERGFYEQYF
TGTGCCAGCAGCCGCGAACGGGGGTTCTACGAGCAGTACTTC
>15|NA|TRBD2|TRBV20-1|TRBJ2-2
CSAQREYGQTGELFF
TGCAGTGCTCAGCGGGAGTACGGACAAACCGGGGAGCTGTTTTTT
>12|NA|TRBD1|TRBV29-1|TRBJ1-4
CSVGQGREKLFF
TGCAGCGTGGGACAGGGGAGGGAAAAACTGTTTTTT
>15|NA|TRBD2|TRBV29-1|TRBJ2-7
CSVSPSGTSRLEQYF
TGCAGCGTTTCGCCTAGCGGGACTTCCCGGCTCGAGCAGTACTTC
>16|few|NA|TRBV19|TRBJ2-1
CASSMGPPEPYNEQFF
TGTGCCAGTAGTATGGGACCACCGGAACCTTACAATGAGCAGTTCTTC
>11|NA|TRBD1|TRBV7-9|TRBJ2-3
CASSQDRRRYF
TGTGCCAGCAGCCAGGACAGGCGGAGGTATTTT